The clone carrying this T cell receptor (beta chain) was seen just once. This entry comes from a study of cytotoxic CD8 clonotypes in ibrutinib-treated CLL. CDR3 length: 11 amino acids. Deletions cut 5 bases from V and 4 bases from J, with 5 bases between. CDR1 is ENHRY and CDR2 is SYGVKD in the germline V gene. Profiled with immunoSEQ multiplex PCR; TCRdb holds only in-frame clones, not every one. The sample shows about 300,000 clones, roughly 76% of them seen only once. Sequencing was performed on PBMCs, taken at disease progression, from a patient treated with ibrutinib. The TCR sequence derives from a human donor with chronic lymphocytic leukemia. The gene calls are TRBV10-3 and TRBJ1-2; no clear D gene. The CDR3 loop is CAISLGYGYTF. CDR3 DNA sequence: TGTGCCATCAGTCTAGGCTATGGCTACACCTTC.